Below are 5 T cell receptor beta chains sequenced from a single sample in a study of T cell changes during pregnancy in multiple sclerosis. The data were produced by immunoSEQ multiplex PCR, yet TCRdb's version contains in-frame clones alone and is incomplete. The table lists over 30,000 clones, roughly 91% of them singletons. The starting material was CD8+ T cells from peripheral blood mononuclear cells, obtained in the second trimester of pregnancy. The receptor source for this set is a female donor in good health, enrolled as a control in a pregnancy study.

The chain combines TRBV4-3 with TRBJ1-1; 7 bases are a match to TRBD1. The length of the CDR3 is 14 residues. J was trimmed by 1 base and V by 4 bases; bases with no gene match: 3. Germline CDR1 reads LGHNA; CDR2 reads YSLEER. CDR3 sequence reads: CASSLNRGNTEAFF. In DNA form, the CDR3 reads TGCGCCAGCAGCCTTAACAGGGGGAACACTGAAGCTTTCTTT.

The rearrangement uses TRBV6-4 and TRBJ2-1, with 10 bases identical to TRBD2. Germline trimming cut 5 bases from V and 9 bases from J; bases unmatched to any gene: 7. Germline lookup yields CDR1 MRHNA and CDR2 SNTAGT. The CDR3 is made up of 14 amino acids. This CDR3 reads CASSTSGDSGEQFF. The DNA for the CDR3 is TGTGCCAGCAGTACTAGCGGGGATAGTGGTGAGCAGTTCTTC.

The J gene is TRBJ1-1, the V gene TRBV5-5, with unresolved D. V was shortened by 0 bases and J by 4 bases, with 19 bases between the two germline ends. This CDR3 spans 17 amino acids. CDR1 is SGHKS, CDR2 YYEKEE, per germline (reference sequence). The CDR3 DNA sequence: TGTGCCAGCAGCTTGGGTCACGTTTATGAGGAGGGCACTGAAGCTTTCTTT. As protein: CASSLGHVYEEGTEAFF.

The J gene is TRBJ2-7, the V gene TRBV5-4; TRBD2 aligns across 10 bases. The germline V gene encodes CDR1 SGHNT and CDR2 YYREEE (reference sequence). The ends lost 7 bases at V and 0 bases at J; junction bases unmatched: 7. This CDR3 is built from 15 residues. The CDR3 nucleotides read TGTGCCAGCCAACCAGCGGGGGGGACCTCCTACGAGCAGTACTTC. Its translation is CASQPAGGTSYEQYF.

The chain employs TRBV14 and TRBJ2-6, with 7 positions matching TRBD1. V lost 5 bases and J lost 4; bases outside the gene matches: 8. The CDR3 is made up of 16 amino acids. Per the germline V gene, CDR1 is SGHDN and CDR2 is FVKESK. The CDR3 protein is CASSTRQGSGANVLTF. The CDR3 DNA reads TGTGCCAGCAGCACTCGACAGGGCTCAGGGGCCAACGTCCTGACTTTC.